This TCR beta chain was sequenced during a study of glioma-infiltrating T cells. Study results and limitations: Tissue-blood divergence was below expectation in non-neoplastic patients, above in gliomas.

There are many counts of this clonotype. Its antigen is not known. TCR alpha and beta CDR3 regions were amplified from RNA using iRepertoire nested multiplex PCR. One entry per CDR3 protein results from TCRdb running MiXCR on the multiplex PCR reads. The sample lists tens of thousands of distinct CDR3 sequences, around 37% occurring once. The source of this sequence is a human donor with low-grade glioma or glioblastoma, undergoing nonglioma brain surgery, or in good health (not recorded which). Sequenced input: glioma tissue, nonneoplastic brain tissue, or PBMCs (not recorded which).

In DNA form, the CDR3 reads TGTGCCAGCGGCATGGGCGGGGGCGACTACGAGCAGTACTTC. It codes for CASGMGGGDYEQYF. The gene calls are TRBV7-6 and TRBJ2-7; D is perhaps TRBD2 (7 bases). This CDR3 has 14 amino acids. Trimming pared 8 bases from V and 3 bases from J, leaving 17 bases between. Looked up from germline, CDR1 is SGHVS and CDR2 is FNYEAQ.